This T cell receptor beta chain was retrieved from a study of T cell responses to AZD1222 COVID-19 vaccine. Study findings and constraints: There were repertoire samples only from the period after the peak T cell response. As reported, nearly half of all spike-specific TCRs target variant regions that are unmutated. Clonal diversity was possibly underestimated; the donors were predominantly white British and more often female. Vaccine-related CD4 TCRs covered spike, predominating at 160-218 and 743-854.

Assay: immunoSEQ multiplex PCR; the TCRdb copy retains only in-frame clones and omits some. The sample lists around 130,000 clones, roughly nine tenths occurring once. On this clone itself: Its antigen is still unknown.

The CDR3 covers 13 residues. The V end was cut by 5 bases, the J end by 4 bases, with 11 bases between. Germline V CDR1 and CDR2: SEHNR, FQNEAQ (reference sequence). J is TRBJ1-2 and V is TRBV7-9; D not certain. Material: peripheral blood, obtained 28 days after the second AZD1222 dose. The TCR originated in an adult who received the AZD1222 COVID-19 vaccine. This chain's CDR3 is CASSRRGIYGYTF. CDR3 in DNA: TGTGCCAGCAGCCGAAGAGGGATCTATGGCTACACCTTC.